Listed here is a single T cell receptor (beta chain). What it recognizes is unknown. PCR was performed a second time for about 7 to 12 cycles using a sample-barcoded 5' primer and a J-beta primer mix. The template-switch adaptor, which had 12 random nucleotides, put a tag on each cDNA molecule. MiXCR, run by TCRdb on the 5' RACE reads, gives a single entry per CDR3 protein. The sample carries hundreds of thousands of distinct CDR3 sequences, roughly 20% recorded once. This sample was included in a study of blood T cells in healthy people across ages. Whole-study findings and limits: A conclusive naive versus antigen-experienced comparison was prevented by the unsorted PBMCs. Strong correlation linked observed beta diversity and percent naive T cells.

The donors, all healthy, were Caucasians living in Russia, aged about 6 to 100. This CDR3 is 16 amino acids long. Per germline, CDR1 SEHNR and CDR2 FQNEAQ (reference sequence). Trimming pared 5 bases from V and 2 bases from J, leaving 17 bases between. The source is a man between 70 and 80 years old in good health. Source material: blood. The V gene is TRBV7-9, the J gene TRBJ2-3; tentative D call: TRBD2 (6 bases). CDR3 region: CASSKEGDFYTDTQYF. The CDR3 nucleotides are TGTGCCAGCAGCAAAGAAGGGGACTTCTACACAGATACGCAGTATTTT.